What follows is one T cell receptor beta chain and its context. Antigen: not known. The sample comes from a study of cytomegalovirus exposure and HLA in healthy donors. Study-wide results and caveats: Researchers reported that a few CMV-associated chains were confirmed in vitro as CMV antigen-specific.

V gave up 0 bases and J gave up 4 bases; unmatched junction bases: 3. CDR1 and CDR2 (germline): SGHRS, YFSETQ. There are 15 residues in the CDR3. The PCR used 60 Vbeta and 13 Jbeta primers. Produced via immunoSEQ multiplex PCR; TCRdb's table is partial and in-frame only. This specimen shows under 70,000 clones; the ten leading clones hold roughly 8.8%. Specimen: PBMCs. This chain links TRBV5-1 with TRBJ2-3, with 9 bases identical to TRBD2. The sequence derives from a man aged 45-65 years in good health and CMV-seropositive. The CDR3 here is CASSLGTSVADTQYF. CDR3 nucleotides: TGCGCCAGCAGCTTGGGGACTAGCGTGGCAGATACGCAGTATTTT.